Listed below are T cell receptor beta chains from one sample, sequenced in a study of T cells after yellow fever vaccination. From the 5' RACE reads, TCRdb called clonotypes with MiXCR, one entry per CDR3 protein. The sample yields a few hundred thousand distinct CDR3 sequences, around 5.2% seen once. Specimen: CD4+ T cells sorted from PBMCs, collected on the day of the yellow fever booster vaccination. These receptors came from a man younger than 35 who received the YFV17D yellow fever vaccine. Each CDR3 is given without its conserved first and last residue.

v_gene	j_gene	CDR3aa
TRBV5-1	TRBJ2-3	ASSLRGAQRDTQY
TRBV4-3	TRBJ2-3	ASSQDQFPGTDTQY
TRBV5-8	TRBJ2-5	ANAISNSGAETQY
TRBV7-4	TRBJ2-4	ASSLQALAKNIQY
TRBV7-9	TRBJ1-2	ASSSSVFYYGYT
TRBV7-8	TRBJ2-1	ASSFGTRGEQF
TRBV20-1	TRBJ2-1	SATTSGANEQF
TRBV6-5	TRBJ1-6	ASSRDSGNSPLH
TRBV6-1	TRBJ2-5	ASSDPGQQETQY
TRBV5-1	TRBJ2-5	ASSLGGVTVQETQY
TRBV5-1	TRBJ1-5	ASSPTSGVGQPQH
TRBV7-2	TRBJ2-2	ASTPFGTDFGRISTGELF
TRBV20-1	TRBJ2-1	SAREVRAYNEQF
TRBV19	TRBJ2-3	ASSPQALTDTQY
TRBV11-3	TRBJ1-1	ASSPPSLILHTEAF
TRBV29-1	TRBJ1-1	SVESGGTEAF
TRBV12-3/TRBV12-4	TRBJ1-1	ASNGGGRTEAF
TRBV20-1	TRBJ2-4	SSRAVAKNIQY
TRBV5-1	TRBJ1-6	ASSGTGTGGSPLH
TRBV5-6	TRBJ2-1	ASKGQGGDEQF
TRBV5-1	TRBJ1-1	ASSLGTTVNTEAF
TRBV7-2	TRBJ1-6	ASSLLGVRSPLH
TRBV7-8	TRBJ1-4	ASSLGGRGAEKLF
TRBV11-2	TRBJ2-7	ASSWTAGDSPYEQY
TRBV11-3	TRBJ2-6	ASSLWDRDARDGANVLT
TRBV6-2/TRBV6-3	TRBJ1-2	ASSRTGSTYT
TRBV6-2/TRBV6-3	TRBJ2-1	ASSRISGWSYNEQF
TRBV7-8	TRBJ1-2	ASSLHGGDQVGYT
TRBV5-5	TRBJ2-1	ASSLGIGQGTNEQF
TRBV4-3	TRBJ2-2	ASSQAGGHAGELF
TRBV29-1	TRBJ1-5	SVGQVSRQPQH
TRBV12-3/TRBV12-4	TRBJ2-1	ASSFNRWHEQF
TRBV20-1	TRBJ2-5	SAPRGGVQETQY
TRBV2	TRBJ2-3	ASSERDRGATDTQY
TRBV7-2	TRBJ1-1	ASSLARWNTEAF
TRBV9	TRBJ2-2	ASSVAGTGELF
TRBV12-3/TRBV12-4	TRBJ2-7	ASRAGQGPEQY
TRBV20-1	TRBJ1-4	SARGFRDRAQEKLF
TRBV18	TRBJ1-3	ASSPRTGDGNTIY
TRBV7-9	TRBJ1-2	ASSLSSGGYT
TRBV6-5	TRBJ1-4	ASRVTATNEKLF
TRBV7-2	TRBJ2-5	ASSLNGQQETQY
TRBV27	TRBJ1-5	ASSLRSGTNQPQH
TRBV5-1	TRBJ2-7	ASSAGGQGSYEQY
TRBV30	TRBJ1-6	ARGETGLSPLH
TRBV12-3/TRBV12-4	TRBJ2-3	ASSPQGVSTDTQY
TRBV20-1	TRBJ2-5	SASPGTGVQETQY
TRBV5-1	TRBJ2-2	ASRDRGTTGELF
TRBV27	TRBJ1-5	ASGWQPLHQPQH
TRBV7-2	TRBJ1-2	ASSLLGFYGYT
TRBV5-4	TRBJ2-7	ASSTRSGTASYEQY
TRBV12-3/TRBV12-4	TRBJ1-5	ASKGGRQGNQPQH
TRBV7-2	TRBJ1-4	ASTSRGGQEKLF
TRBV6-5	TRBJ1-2	ASRSTGDYGYT
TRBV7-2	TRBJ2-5	ASRRAAGETQY
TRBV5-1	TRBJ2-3	ASSLAGQGTDTQY
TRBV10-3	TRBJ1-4	AIREGSNEKLF
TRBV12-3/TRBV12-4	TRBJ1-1	ASDVSGENTEAF
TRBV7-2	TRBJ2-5	ASSPGHHQETQY